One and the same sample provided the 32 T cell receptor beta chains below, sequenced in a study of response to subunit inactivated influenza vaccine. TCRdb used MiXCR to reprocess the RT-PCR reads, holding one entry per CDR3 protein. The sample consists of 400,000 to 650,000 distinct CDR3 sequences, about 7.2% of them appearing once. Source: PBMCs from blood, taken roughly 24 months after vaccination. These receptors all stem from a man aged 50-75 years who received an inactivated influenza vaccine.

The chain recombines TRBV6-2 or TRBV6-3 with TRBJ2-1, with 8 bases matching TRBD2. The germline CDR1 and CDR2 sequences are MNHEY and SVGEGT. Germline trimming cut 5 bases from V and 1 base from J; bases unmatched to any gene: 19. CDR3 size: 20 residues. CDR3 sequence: CASSLILAAIPMVSYNEQFF. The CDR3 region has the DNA TGTGCCAGCAGTCTGATACTAGCGGCGATCCCGATGGTTTCCTACAATGAGCAGTTCTTC.

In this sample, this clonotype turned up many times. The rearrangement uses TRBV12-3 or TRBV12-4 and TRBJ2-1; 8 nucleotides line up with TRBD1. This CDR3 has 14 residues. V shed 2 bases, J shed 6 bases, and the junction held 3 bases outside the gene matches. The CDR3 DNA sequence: TGTGCCAGCAGTTTATCTCAGGGGGCCAATGAGCAGTTCTTC. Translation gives CASSLSQGANEQFF.

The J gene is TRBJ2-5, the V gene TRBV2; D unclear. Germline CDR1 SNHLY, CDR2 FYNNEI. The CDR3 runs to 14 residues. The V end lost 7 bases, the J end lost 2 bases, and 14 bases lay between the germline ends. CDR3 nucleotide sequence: TGTGCCAGCAAGCGTGGGCACCCTCAAGAGACCCAGTACTTC. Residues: CASKRGHPQETQYF.

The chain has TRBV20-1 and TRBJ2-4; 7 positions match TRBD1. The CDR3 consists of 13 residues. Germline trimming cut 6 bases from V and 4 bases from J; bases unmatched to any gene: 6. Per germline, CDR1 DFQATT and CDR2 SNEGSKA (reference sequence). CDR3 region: CSAPGQRKNIQYF. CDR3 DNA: TGCAGTGCACCGGGACAGAGAAAAAACATTCAGTACTTC.

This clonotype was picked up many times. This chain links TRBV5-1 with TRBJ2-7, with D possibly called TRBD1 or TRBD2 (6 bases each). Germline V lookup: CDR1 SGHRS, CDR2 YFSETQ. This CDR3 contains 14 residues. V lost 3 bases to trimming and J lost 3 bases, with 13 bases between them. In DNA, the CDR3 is TGCGCCAGCAGCTGGAGGGACACCGTCTACGAGCAGTACTTC. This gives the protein CASSWRDTVYEQYF.

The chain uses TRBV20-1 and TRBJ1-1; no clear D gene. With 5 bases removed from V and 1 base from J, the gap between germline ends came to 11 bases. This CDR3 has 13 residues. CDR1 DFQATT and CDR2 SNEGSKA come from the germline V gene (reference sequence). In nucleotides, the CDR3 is TGCAGTGCTTACAGCTCCGAGAACACTGAAGCTTTCTTT. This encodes CSAYSSENTEAFF.

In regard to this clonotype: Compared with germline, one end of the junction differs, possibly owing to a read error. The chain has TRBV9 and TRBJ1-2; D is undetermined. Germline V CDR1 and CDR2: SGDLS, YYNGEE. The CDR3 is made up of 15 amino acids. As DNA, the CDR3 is TGTTCCAGCAGCGTAGACTCAGGCTCCACTTATGGCTACACCTTC. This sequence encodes CSSSVDSGSTYGYTF.

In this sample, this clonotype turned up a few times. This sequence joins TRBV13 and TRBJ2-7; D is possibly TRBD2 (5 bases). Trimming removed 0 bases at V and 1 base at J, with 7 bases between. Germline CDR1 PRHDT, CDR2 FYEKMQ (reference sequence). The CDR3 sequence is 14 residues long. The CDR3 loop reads CASSLGEESYEQYF. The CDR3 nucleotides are TGTGCCAGCAGCTTAGGGGAGGAGTCCTACGAGCAGTACTTC.

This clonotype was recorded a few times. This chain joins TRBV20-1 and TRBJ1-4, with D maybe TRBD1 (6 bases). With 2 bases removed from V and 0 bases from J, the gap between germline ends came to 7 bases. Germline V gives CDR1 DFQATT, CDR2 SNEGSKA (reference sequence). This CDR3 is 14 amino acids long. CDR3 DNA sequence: TGCAGTGCTAGAAACAGGGCAACTAATGAAAAACTGTTTTTT. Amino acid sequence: CSARNRATNEKLFF.

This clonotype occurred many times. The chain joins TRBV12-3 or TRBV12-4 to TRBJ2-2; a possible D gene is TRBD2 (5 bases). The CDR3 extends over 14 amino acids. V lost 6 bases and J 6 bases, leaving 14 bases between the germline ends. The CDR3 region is CASRIGDSSGELFF. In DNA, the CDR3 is TGTGCCAGCAGGATCGGGGATTCGTCCGGGGAGCTGTTTTTT.

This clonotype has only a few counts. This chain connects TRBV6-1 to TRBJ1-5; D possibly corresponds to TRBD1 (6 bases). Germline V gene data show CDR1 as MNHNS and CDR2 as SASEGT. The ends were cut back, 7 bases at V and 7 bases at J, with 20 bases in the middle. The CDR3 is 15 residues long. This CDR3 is CASNGGPGAGQPQHF. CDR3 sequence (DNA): TGTGCCAGCAACGGGGGGCCGGGGGCTGGACAGCCCCAGCATTTT.

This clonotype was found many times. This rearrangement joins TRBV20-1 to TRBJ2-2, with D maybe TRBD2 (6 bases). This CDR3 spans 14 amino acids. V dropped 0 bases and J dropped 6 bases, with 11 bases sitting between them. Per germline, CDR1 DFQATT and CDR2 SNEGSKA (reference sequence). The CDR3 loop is CSARDLREAGELFF. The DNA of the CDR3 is TGCAGTGCTAGAGATCTGCGGGAAGCCGGGGAGCTGTTTTTT.

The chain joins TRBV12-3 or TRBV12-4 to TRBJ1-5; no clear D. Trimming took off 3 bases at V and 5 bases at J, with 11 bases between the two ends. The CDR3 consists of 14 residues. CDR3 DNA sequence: TGTGCCAGCAGTTTTCGGGTGAAGGATCAGCCCCAGCATTTT. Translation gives CASSFRVKDQPQHF.

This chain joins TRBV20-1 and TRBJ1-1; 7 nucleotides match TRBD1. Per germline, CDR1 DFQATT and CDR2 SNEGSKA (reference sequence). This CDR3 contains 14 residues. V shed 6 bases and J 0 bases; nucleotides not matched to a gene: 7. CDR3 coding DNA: TGCAGTGCACAAATGGGACAGATGAACACTGAAGCTTTCTTT. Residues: CSAQMGQMNTEAFF.

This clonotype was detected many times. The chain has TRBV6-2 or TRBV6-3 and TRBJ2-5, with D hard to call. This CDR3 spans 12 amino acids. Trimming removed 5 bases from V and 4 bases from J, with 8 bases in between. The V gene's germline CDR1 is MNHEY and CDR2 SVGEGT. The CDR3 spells CASSPWGETQYF. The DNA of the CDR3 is TGTGCCAGCAGTCCTTGGGGAGAGACCCAGTACTTC.

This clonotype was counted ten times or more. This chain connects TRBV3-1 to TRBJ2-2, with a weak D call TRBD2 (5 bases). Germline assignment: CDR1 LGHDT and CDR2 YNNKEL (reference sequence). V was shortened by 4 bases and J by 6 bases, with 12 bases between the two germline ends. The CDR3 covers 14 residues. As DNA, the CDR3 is TGTGCCAGCAGCCCCGGACTCCTGTCCGGGGAGCTGTTTTTT. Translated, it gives CASSPGLLSGELFF.

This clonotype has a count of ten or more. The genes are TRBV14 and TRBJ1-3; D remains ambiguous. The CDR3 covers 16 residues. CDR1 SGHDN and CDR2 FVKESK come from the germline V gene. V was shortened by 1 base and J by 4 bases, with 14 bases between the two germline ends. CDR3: CASSQARTGMGNTIYF. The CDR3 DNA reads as TGTGCCAGCAGCCAAGCCAGGACGGGAATGGGAAACACCATATATTTT.

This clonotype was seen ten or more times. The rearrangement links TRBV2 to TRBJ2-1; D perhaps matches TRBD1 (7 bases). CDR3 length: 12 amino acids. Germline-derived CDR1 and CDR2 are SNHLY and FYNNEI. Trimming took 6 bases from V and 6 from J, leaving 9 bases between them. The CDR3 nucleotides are TGTGCCAGCAGGGAGGGGGCCAATGAGCAGTTCTTC. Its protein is CASREGANEQFF.

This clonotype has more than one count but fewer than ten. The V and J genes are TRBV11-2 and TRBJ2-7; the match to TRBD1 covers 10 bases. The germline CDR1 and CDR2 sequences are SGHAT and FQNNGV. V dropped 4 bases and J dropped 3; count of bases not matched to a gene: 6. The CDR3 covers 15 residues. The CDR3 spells CASSYGTGDGYEQYF. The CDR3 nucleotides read TGTGCCAGCAGCTATGGGACAGGGGATGGCTACGAGCAGTACTTC.

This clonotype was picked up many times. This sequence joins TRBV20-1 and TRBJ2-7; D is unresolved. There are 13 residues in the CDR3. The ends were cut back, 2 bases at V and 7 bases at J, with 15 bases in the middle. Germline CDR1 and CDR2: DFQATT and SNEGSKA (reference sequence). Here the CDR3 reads CSARFPSRWEQYF. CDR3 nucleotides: TGCAGTGCTAGATTCCCTTCCAGGTGGGAGCAGTACTTC.

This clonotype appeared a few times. The CDR3 reads CASSYSRVLTDTQYF. CDR3 DNA: TGTGCCAGCAGTTACTCCCGGGTCCTCACAGATACGCAGTATTTT. The chain couples TRBV6-2 or TRBV6-3 to TRBJ2-3; D not certain. Trimming removed 0 bases from V and 2 bases from J, with 9 bases in between. This CDR3 comprises 15 residues. Germline V lookup: CDR1 MNHEY, CDR2 SVGEGT.

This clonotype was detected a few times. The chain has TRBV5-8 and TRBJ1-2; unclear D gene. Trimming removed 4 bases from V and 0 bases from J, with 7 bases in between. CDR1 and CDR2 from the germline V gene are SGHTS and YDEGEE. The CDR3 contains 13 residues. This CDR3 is CASSEGANYGYTF. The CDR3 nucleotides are TGTGCCAGCAGCGAAGGAGCTAACTATGGCTACACCTTC. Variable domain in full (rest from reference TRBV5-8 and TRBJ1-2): EAGVTQSPTHLIKTRGQQATLRCSPISGHTSVYWYQQALGLGLQFLLWYDEGEERNRGNFPPRFSGRQFPNYSSELNVNALELEDSALYLCASSEGANYGYTFGSGTRLTVV.

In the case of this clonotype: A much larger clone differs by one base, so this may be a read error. CDR3 sequence reads: CASSVLGQGYGYTF. The CDR3 DNA sequence: TGCGCCAGCAGCGTGCTGGGACAGGGCTACGGCTACACCTTC. V gene TRBV5-1 combines with J gene TRBJ1-2; 9 bases map to TRBD1. CDR1 and CDR2 (germline): SGHRS, YFSETQ. Germline trimming cut 4 bases from V and 8 bases from J; bases unmatched to any gene: 9. This CDR3 spans 14 amino acids.

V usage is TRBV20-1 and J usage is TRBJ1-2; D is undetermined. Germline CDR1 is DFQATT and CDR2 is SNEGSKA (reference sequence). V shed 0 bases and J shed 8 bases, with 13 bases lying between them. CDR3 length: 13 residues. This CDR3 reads CSARDGVEGGYTF. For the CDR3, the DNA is TGCAGTGCTAGAGATGGGGTCGAGGGCGGCTACACCTTC.

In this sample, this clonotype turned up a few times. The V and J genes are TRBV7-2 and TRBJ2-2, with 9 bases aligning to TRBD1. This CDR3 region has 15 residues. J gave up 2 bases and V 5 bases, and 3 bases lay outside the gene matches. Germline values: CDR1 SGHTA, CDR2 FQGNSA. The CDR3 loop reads CASSQGQGNTGELFF. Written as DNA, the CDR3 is TGTGCCAGCAGCCAGGGACAGGGCAACACCGGGGAGCTGTTTTTT.

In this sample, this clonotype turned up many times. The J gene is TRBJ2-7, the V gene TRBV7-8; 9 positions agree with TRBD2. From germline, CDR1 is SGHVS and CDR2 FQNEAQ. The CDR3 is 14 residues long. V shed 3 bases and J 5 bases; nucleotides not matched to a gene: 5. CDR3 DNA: TGTGCCAGCAGCTTTAGCGGGAGAATTGACGAGCAGTACTTC. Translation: CASSFSGRIDEQYF.

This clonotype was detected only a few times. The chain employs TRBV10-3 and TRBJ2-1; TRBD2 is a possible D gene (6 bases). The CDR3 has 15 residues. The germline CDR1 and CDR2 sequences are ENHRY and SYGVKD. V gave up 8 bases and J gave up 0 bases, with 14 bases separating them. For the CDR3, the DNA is TGTGCCATCCATTCCGGGAGCAGCTCCTACAATGAGCAGTTCTTC. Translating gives CAIHSGSSSYNEQFF.

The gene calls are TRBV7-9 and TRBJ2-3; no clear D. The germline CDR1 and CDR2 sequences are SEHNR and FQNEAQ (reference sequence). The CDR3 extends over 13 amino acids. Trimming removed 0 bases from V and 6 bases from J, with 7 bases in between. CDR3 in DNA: TGTGCCAGCAGCTTAGCATTGTGGGATACGCAGTATTTT. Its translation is CASSLALWDTQYF. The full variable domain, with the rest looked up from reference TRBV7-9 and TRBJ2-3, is DTGVSQNPRHKITKRGQNVTFRCDPISEHNRLYWYRQTLGQGPEFLTYFQNEAQLEKSRLLSDRFSAERPKGSFSTLEIQRTEQGDSAMYLCASSLALWDTQYFGPGTRLTVL.

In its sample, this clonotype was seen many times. DNA of the CDR3: TGTGCCAGCAAGCTCCGGGCCAACCGGGGCCCTAATGAAAAACTGTTTTTT. The encoded protein is CASKLRANRGPNEKLFF. This chain connects TRBV27 to TRBJ1-4; maybe TRBD1 (5 bases). The V end was cut by 7 bases, the J end by 3 bases, with 21 bases between. The CDR3 sequence is 17 residues long. Germline CDR1 is MNHEY and CDR2 is SMNVEV (reference sequence).

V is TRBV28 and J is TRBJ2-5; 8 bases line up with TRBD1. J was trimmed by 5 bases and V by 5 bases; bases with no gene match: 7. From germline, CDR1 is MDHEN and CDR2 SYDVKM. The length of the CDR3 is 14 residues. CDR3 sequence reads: CASSITSGGETQYF. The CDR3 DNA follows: TGTGCCAGCAGTATCACATCAGGGGGCGAGACCCAGTACTTC.

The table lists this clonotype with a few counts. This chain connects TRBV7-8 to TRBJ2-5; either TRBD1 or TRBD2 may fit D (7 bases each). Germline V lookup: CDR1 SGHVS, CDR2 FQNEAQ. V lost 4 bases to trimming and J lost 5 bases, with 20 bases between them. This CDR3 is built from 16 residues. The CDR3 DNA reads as TGTGCCAGCAGCTCCCCCGGGGGAGGGGGCGCCGAGACCCAGTACTTC. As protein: CASSSPGGGGAETQYF. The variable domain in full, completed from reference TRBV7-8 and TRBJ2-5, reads GAGVSQSPRYKVAKRGQDVALRCDPISGHVSLFWYQQALGQGPEFLTYFQNEAQLDKSGLPSDRFFAERPEGSVSTLKIQRTQQEDSAVYLCASSSPGGGGAETQYFGPGTRLLVL.

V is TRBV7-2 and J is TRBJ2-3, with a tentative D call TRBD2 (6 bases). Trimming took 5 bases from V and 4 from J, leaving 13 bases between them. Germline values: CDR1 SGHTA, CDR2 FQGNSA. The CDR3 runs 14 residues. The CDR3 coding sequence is TGTGCCAGCAGCCAACGAGCGGGCCCAGATACGCAGTATTTT. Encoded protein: CASSQRAGPDTQYF.